Below are 13 T cell receptor beta chains sequenced from a single sample in a study of blood T cell repertoires in COVID-19. Assay: immunoSEQ multiplex PCR; the TCRdb copy retains only in-frame clones and omits some. The sample has 150,000 to 200,000 clones, about 80% seen once. The specimen was PBMCs or T cells enriched from blood (not recorded which). These receptors were collected from a man aged 50 or older who had recovered from COVID-19.

The chain employs TRBV19 and TRBJ1-1; TRBD1 matches 7 bases. The CDR3 totals 13 residues. Germline trimming cut 11 bases from V and 6 bases from J; bases unmatched to any gene: 12. CDR1 is LNHDA and CDR2 is SQIVND in the germline V gene (reference sequence). For the CDR3, the DNA is TGTGCCGCAGTAGGGAACGACAGGGCTGAAGCTTTCTTT. This gives the protein CAAVGNDRAEAFF.

V and J are TRBV4-1 and TRBJ2-1; 8 bases fit TRBD1. The germline V gene encodes CDR1 MGHRA and CDR2 YSYEKL. The CDR3 has 15 residues. V lost 8 bases, J lost 0 bases, and 6 bases stayed unmatched. The DNA of the CDR3 is TGCGCCAGCGGACAGGGTGGTGGCTCCTACAATGAGCAGTTCTTC. Translating gives CASGQGGGSYNEQFF.

V usage is TRBV5-1 and J usage is TRBJ1-1; tentative D call: TRBD1 (6 bases). Germline CDR1 is SGHRS and CDR2 is YFSETQ. The CDR3 spans 15 residues. With 4 bases removed from V and 1 base from J, the gap between germline ends came to 14 bases. The CDR3 spells CASSLTRTANTEAFF. In DNA, the CDR3 is TGCGCCAGCAGCCTTACGAGGACAGCGAACACTGAAGCTTTCTTT.

This rearrangement joins TRBV7-9 to TRBJ2-5; TRBD2 aligns across 14 bases. CDR1 is SEHNR, CDR2 FQNEAQ, per germline (reference sequence). CDR3 length equals 19 residues. Unmatched junction bases numbered 13, after V lost 3 bases and J lost 4 bases. In DNA, the CDR3 is TGTGCCAGCAGCTTTCGGACTAGCGGGGGGCCAAGGGGTCCAGAGACCCAGTACTTC. This gives the protein CASSFRTSGGPRGPETQYF.

This chain connects TRBV5-6 to TRBJ1-5, with 7 nucleotides matching TRBD1. The germline gives CDR1 SGHDT, CDR2 YYEEEE. The V and J ends lost 3 bases and 0 bases, in that order; junction bases with no gene match: 6. The CDR3 consists of 16 residues. Here the CDR3 DNA reads TGTGCCAGCAGCTATGGACAGGCCCTTAGCAATCAGCCCCAGCATTTT. Translation gives CASSYGQALSNQPQHF.

This clone was observed a single time. The rearrangement links TRBV3-1 (or the pseudogene TRBV3-2) to TRBJ2-2; TRBD2 matches at 9 bases. The germline CDR1 and CDR2 sequences are LGHDT and YNNKEL (reference sequence). The CDR3 runs to 19 residues. The V and J ends lost 1 base and 3 bases, in that order; junction bases with no gene match: 12. CDR3 bases: TGTGCCAGCAGCCAAGCATTTACTCGCGGGGGGGCGGACACCGGGGAGCTGTTTTTT. Its translation: CASSQAFTRGGADTGELFF.

This clone occurred once. The gene calls are TRBV2 and TRBJ1-3; D remains unclear. Germline lookup yields CDR1 SNHLY and CDR2 FYNNEI. The CDR3 runs to 16 residues. Trimming shortened V by 4 bases and J by 1 base, and 14 bases separated the two germline ends. The CDR3 region is CASSVSRGYSGNTIYF. The CDR3 nucleotides are TGTGCCAGCAGTGTGTCACGCGGATATTCTGGAAACACCATATATTTT.

The J gene is TRBJ1-1, the V gene TRBV3-1 (or the pseudogene TRBV3-2), with D tentatively TRBD1 (5 bases). Germline V CDR1 and CDR2: LGHDT, YNNKEL (reference sequence). The CDR3 loop spans 13 amino acids. With 6 bases removed from V and 7 bases from J, the gap between germline ends came to 15 bases. The CDR3 loop reads CASRMGTSGEAFF. The CDR3 DNA is TGTGCCAGCAGGATGGGGACTTCGGGTGAAGCTTTCTTT.

This clone was seen a few times. CDR3 loop: CASSKEGTSTDTQYF. As DNA, the CDR3 is TGTGCCAGCAGCAAAGAGGGGACTAGCACAGATACGCAGTATTTT. This rearrangement joins TRBV21-1 to TRBJ2-3; TRBD2 was called by the table and not checked on the DNA. TRBV21-1 is noted as a pseudogene. The CDR3 has 15 residues.

The gene calls are TRBV5-1 and TRBJ1-1; 8 positions agree with TRBD1. Germline CDR1 reads SGHRS; CDR2 reads YFSETQ. After removal of 3 bases from V and 3 bases from J, the junction contained 4 bases not matched to a gene. The CDR3 totals 14 residues. CDR3 DNA: TGCGCCAGCAGCTCGACAGGGGACTACACTGAAGCTTTCTTT. Its protein product is CASSSTGDYTEAFF.

The J gene is TRBJ1-2, the V gene TRBV5-1; D not resolved. The CDR3 runs to 14 residues. V was cut by 0 bases and J by 2 bases, with 8 bases left in between. Germline V lookup: CDR1 SGHRS, CDR2 YFSETQ. CDR3 bases: TGCGCCAGCAGCTTGGCCCAGGAAAACTATGGCTACACCTTC. Translated, it gives CASSLAQENYGYTF.

CDR3 region: CAWWTGGINTEAFF. The CDR3 DNA reads TGTGCCTGGTGGACAGGGGGAATAAACACTGAAGCTTTCTTT. The chain employs TRBV30 and TRBJ1-1; TRBD1 aligns across 10 bases. Unmatched junction bases numbered 5, after V lost 5 bases and J lost 2 bases. Germline V lookup: CDR1 GTSNPN, CDR2 SVGIG (reference sequence). The CDR3 sequence is 14 residues long.

The gene calls are TRBV24-1 and TRBJ2-2, with 12 bases fitting TRBD1. There are 16 residues in the CDR3. Looked up from germline, CDR1 is KGHDR and CDR2 is SFDVKD. Unmatched junction bases numbered 5, after V lost 6 bases and J lost 4 bases. CDR3 region: CATSTGTGGFTGELFF. The CDR3 nucleotides are TGTGCCACCAGTACCGGGACAGGGGGCTTCACCGGGGAGCTGTTTTTT.